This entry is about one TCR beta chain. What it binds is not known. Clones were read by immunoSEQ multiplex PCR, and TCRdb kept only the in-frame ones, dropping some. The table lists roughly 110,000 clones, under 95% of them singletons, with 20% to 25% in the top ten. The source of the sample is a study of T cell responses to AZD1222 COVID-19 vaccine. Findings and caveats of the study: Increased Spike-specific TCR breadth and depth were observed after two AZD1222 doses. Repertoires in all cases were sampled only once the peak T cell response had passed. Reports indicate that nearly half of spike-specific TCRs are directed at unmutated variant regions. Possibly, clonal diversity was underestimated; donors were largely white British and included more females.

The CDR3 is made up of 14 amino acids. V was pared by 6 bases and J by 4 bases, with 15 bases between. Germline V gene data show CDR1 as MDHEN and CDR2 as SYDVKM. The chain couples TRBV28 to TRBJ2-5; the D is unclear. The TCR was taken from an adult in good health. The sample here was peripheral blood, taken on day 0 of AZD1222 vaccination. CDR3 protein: CASRTNAGRETQYF. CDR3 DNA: TGTGCCAGCAGAACAAACGCCGGGCGAGAGACCCAGTACTTC.